One sample yielded the 11 T cell receptor beta chains listed below, sequenced in a study of blood T cell repertoires in COVID-19. The method was immunoSEQ multiplex PCR; TCRdb's version includes in-frame clones alone and lacks a portion of them. The sample has hundreds of thousands of clones, 85% to 90% seen once. Sequenced material: PBMCs or T cells enriched from blood (not recorded which). All receptors come from a man aged 25 to 45 who had recovered from COVID-19.

This clone has a single count. The V and J genes are TRBV29-1 and TRBJ1-2; TRBD1 matches at 12 bases. Germline CDR1 is SQVTM and CDR2 is ANQGSEA. J gave up 5 bases and V 2 bases, and 9 bases lay outside the gene matches. The CDR3 runs to 16 residues. CDR3: CSVESPGQGARYGYTF. The DNA for the CDR3 is TGCAGCGTTGAAAGTCCGGGACAGGGGGCCCGGTATGGCTACACCTTC.

DNA for the CDR3: TGTGCCAGCAGCTTGGGAGGAGATACGCAGTATTTT. Protein product: CASSLGGDTQYF. The rearrangement joins TRBV5-6 to TRBJ2-3; D not certain. This CDR3 spans 12 amino acids. V lost 0 bases and J 5 bases, leaving 4 bases between the germline ends. Per the germline V gene, CDR1 is SGHDT and CDR2 is YYEEEE. Together with reference TRBV5-6 and TRBJ2-3, the CDR3 gives the full variable domain: DAGVTQSPTHLIKTRGQQVTLRCSPKSGHDTVSWYQQALGQGPQFIFQYYEEEERQRGNFPDRFSGHQFPNYSSELNVNALLLGDSALYLCASSLGGDTQYFGPGTRLTVL.

The chain uses TRBV3-1 (or the pseudogene TRBV3-2) and TRBJ1-1, with a weak D call TRBD1 (5 bases). The CDR3 extends over 14 amino acids. Per germline, CDR1 LGHDT and CDR2 YNNKEL (reference sequence). V lost 3 bases and J 0 bases, leaving 8 bases between the germline ends. The CDR3 DNA sequence: TGTGCCAGCAGCCAGGGGGGTTTGAACACTGAAGCTTTCTTT. Its protein product is CASSQGGLNTEAFF.

This sequence joins TRBV5-5 and TRBJ2-5, with 8 bases that match TRBD2. Trimming cost V 4 bases and J 3 bases; bases outside gene matches: 11. CDR3 length equals 16 residues. CDR1 SGHKS and CDR2 YYEKEE come from the germline V gene (reference sequence). The CDR3 sequence is CASSMRGALWEETQYF. The CDR3 DNA reads TGTGCCAGCAGCATGCGGGGGGCCCTCTGGGAAGAGACCCAGTACTTC. Drawing the rest from reference TRBV5-5 and TRBJ2-5, the complete variable domain is DAGVTQSPTHLIKTRGQQVTLRCSPISGHKSVSWYQQVLGQGPQFIFQYYEKEERGRGNFPDRFSARQFPNYSSELNVNALLLGDSALYLCASSMRGALWEETQYFGPGTRLLVL.

V is TRBV4-1 and J is TRBJ2-1, with TRBD2 matching over 10 bases. The CDR3 is made up of 17 amino acids. V lost 0 bases, J lost 8 bases, and 10 bases stayed unmatched. CDR1 and CDR2 from the germline V gene are MGHRA and YSYEKL. The CDR3 DNA follows: TGCGCCAGCAGCCAAGATCGAGGGCTAGCGGGAGACTATGAGCAGTTCTTC. This gives the protein CASSQDRGLAGDYEQFF.

In DNA, the CDR3 is TGTGCCAGCTCACCAGCACAGTCCTACGAGCAGTACTTC. Protein sequence: CASSPAQSYEQYF. The rearrangement links TRBV18 to TRBJ2-7; D is undetermined. The V gene's germline CDR1 is KGHSH and CDR2 LQKENI. The CDR3 is made up of 13 amino acids. Trimming removed 2 bases at V and 1 base at J, with 6 bases between.

This clone has a single count. The CDR3 spells CASSPTQGWGEQFF. The CDR3 DNA reads as TGTGCCAGCTCACCGACTCAGGGATGGGGTGAGCAGTTCTTC. This chain connects TRBV18 to TRBJ2-1; tentative D call: TRBD1 (5 bases). V shed 3 bases and J shed 9 bases, with 15 bases lying between them. CDR1 and CDR2 from the germline V gene are KGHSH and LQKENI. The CDR3 is 14 amino acids. The whole variable domain, filled in from reference TRBV18 and TRBJ2-1, reads NAGVMQNPRHLVRRRGQEARLRCSPMKGHSHVYWYRQLPEEGLKFMVYLQKENIIDESGMPKERFSAEFPKEGPSILRIQQVVRGDSAAYFCASSPTQGWGEQFFGPGTRLTVL.

J is TRBJ1-5 and V is TRBV2; the D gene is possibly TRBD1 (5 bases). CDR1 is SNHLY and CDR2 is FYNNEI in the germline V gene. The V end was cut by 2 bases, the J end by 2 bases, with 13 bases between. The CDR3 is made up of 16 amino acids. In DNA form, the CDR3 reads TGTGCCAGCAGTGAATGGGGGGTCCAGGGCAATCAGCCCCAGCATTTT. This translates into CASSEWGVQGNQPQHF.

J is TRBJ2-1 and V is TRBV15; 7 bases match TRBD2. The trim removed 8 bases at V and 4 bases at J, leaving 5 bases unmatched. Germline V gene lookup returns CDR1 LNHNV and CDR2 YYDKDF (reference sequence). CDR3 length: 13 residues. The DNA of the CDR3 is TGTGCCACCTCCGTGGGACTATACAATGAGCAGTTCTTC. Its translation: CATSVGLYNEQFF.

The chain joins TRBV3-1 (or the pseudogene TRBV3-2) to TRBJ1-6; D may be TRBD1 (6 bases). The germline gives CDR1 LGHDT, CDR2 YNNKEL (reference sequence). Trimming took 3 bases from V and 7 from J, leaving 10 bases between them. This CDR3 has 14 residues. The CDR3 loop reads CASSQWTENSPLHF. CDR3 nucleotide sequence: TGTGCCAGCAGCCAGTGGACAGAGAATTCACCCCTCCACTTT.

The genes are TRBV5-1 and TRBJ2-2; D is unclear. The V and J ends lost 0 bases and 6 bases respectively, with 9 bases between them. The length of the CDR3 is 14 residues. From germline, CDR1 is SGHRS and CDR2 YFSETQ. Here the CDR3 DNA reads TGCGCCAGCAGCTTGGGTTCGGTGGCCGGGGAGCTGTTTTTT. This translates into CASSLGSVAGELFF. The full variable domain, its missing parts supplied by reference TRBV5-1 and TRBJ2-2, is KAGVTQTPRYLIKTRGQQVTLSCSPISGHRSVSWYQQTPGQGLQFLFEYFSETQRNKGNFPGRFSGRQFSNSRSEMNVSTLELGDSALYLCASSLGSVAGELFFGEGSRLTVL.